Listed below are T cell receptor beta chains from one sample, sequenced in a study of cytotoxic CD8 clonotypes in ibrutinib-treated CLL. Clones were sequenced by immunoSEQ multiplex PCR, and TCRdb holds only the in-frame ones, with some missing. The sample yields 150,000 to 200,000 clones, about 80% seen once. The sample consisted of PBMCs, taken after 12 months of ibrutinib treatment. These receptors originate from a human donor with chronic lymphocytic leukemia. Both conserved end residues are part of each CDR3. D genes are given only for firm matches. The size entry is marked missing in some rows and otherwise reads once, few, many or a size class.

-,TRBJ1-2,-,TRBV11-2,14,TGTGCCAGCAGCTTATCCGGGGGCGACTATGGCTACACCTTC,CASSLSGGDYGYTF
-,TRBJ1-2,-,TRBV4-2,18,TGTGCCAGCAGCCAAGGCCCTGGGGCGGGGGGCCTTAACTATGGCTACACCTTC,CASSQGPGAGGLNYGYTF
once,TRBJ2-3,-,TRBV5-1,16,TGCGCCAGCAGCTTGGATCGGAGATTCAGCACAGATACGCAGTATTTT,CASSLDRRFSTDTQYF
-,TRBJ2-7,TRBD1,TRBV7-2,13,TGTGCCAGCAGCTTAGACAGGGGCCACGAGCAGTACTTC,CASSLDRGHEQYF
-,TRBJ1-3,-,TRBV28,17,TGTGCCAGCAGCGACTTAAGGGTCAGGGGCTCTGGAAACACCATATATTTT,CASSDLRVRGSGNTIYF
-,TRBJ1-4,-,TRBV2,14,TGTGCCAGCAAGAGGGTCGCGTCTAATGAAAAACTGTTTTTT,CASKRVASNEKLFF
-,TRBJ2-1,-,TRBV7-2,14,TGTGCCAGCAGCCAATCCATTTCCTACAATGAGCAGTTCTTC,CASSQSISYNEQFF
-,TRBJ2-3,-,TRBV5-4,13,TGTGCCAGCAGCTTCATCAGCACAGATACGCAGTATTTT,CASSFISTDTQYF
-,TRBJ1-1,-,TRBV19,14,TGTGCCAGTAGTGACAGGCGGATGAACACTGAAGCTTTCTTT,CASSDRRMNTEAFF
-,TRBJ2-3,-,TRBV6-6,14,TGTGCCAGCTGTTTCGGGGATTTATGGGATACGCAGTATTTT,CASCFGDLWDTQYF
-,TRBJ2-5,-,TRBV9,13,TGTGCCAGCAGCGTAGACCTCAGGGAGACCCAGTACTTC,CASSVDLRETQYF
once,TRBJ1-1,-,TRBV6-4,17,TGTGCCAGCAGTGCTGCCTCTGGAACTTTAAAGAACACTGAAGCTTTCTTT,CASSAASGTLKNTEAFF
-,TRBJ2-2,TRBD1,TRBV28,15,TGTGCCAGCAGCTCCGGGACAGGGGGCACCGGGGAGCTGTTTTTT,CASSSGTGGTGELFF
-,TRBJ2-3,-,TRBV11-2,13,TGTGCCAGCAGCTTAGATCTGAGCCGTACGCAGTATTTT,CASSLDLSRTQYF
-,TRBJ2-2,TRBD1,TRBV7-2,15,TGTGCCAGCAGCTCGACAGGGCTGAACACCGGGGAGCTGTTTTTT,CASSSTGLNTGELFF
-,TRBJ1-6,-,TRBV21-1,16,TGTGCCAGCAGCGACCCCGGGACAGGGGGTTGGTCACCCCTCCACTTT,CASSDPGTGGWSPLHF
-,TRBJ2-3,-,TRBV19,12,TGTGCCAGTAGTATTGGAGGCGCCCCAGGATATTTT,CASSIGGAPGYF
few,TRBJ1-1,-,TRBV19,14,TGTGCCAGTAGTACTACTCGACAGGTCCCTGAAGCTTTCTTT,CASSTTRQVPEAFF
-,TRBJ2-7,TRBD1,TRBV28,16,TGTGCCAGCAGGCGACAGGGGGAGACATACTCCTACGAGCAGTACTTC,CASRRQGETYSYEQYF
-,TRBJ1-1,-,TRBV2,11,TGTGCCAGCAGTGACCGCACTGAAGCTTTCTTT,CASSDRTEAFF
-,TRBJ1-3,TRBD1,TRBV19,17,TGTGCCAGCGGGACAGAGAAAAACCGCCACTCTGGAAACACCATATATTTT,CASGTEKNRHSGNTIYF
-,TRBJ2-1,-,TRBV7-2,12,TGTGCCAGCAGCTCCTATCAGCGTGAGCAGTTCTTC,CASSSYQREQFF
-,TRBJ1-2,-,TRBV19,15,TGTGCCAGTAGTATAGGTGGAACCACTAACTATGGCTACACCTTC,CASSIGGTTNYGYTF
-,TRBJ1-1,TRBD1,TRBV9,13,TGTGCCAGCAGCCGTTTGACAGGGGCTGAAGCTTTCTTT,CASSRLTGAEAFF
-,TRBJ2-1,TRBD2,TRBV28,16,TGTGCCAGCAGTTCGGGTAGCGGGATCCGCCACAATGAGCAGTTCTTC,CASSSGSGIRHNEQFF
-,TRBJ2-1,-,TRBV7-9,12,TGTGCCCAAGGGGATAGCTACAATGAGCAGTTCTTC,CAQGDSYNEQFF
-,TRBJ2-3,TRBD1,TRBV18,15,TGTGCCAGCTCACCAAAGGGACAGGGAACAGATACGCAGTATTTT,CASSPKGQGTDTQYF
-,TRBJ1-4,-,TRBV25-1,14,TGTGCCAGCAGTGGGGGGGGCCTTGGGGAAAAACTGTTTTTT,CASSGGGLGEKLFF
few,TRBJ2-7,TRBD1,TRBV10-1,16,TGCGCCAGCAGTGACTCGCCCCAGGGGGAGTACTACGAGCAGTACTTC,CASSDSPQGEYYEQYF
-,TRBJ2-1,TRBD2,TRBV28,19,TGTGCCAGCAGCTTTGGGCTAGCGGGAGGGGGGAGCTCCTACAATGAGCAGTTCTTC,CASSFGLAGGGSSYNEQFF
-,TRBJ2-1,-,TRBV7-8,17,TGTGCCAGCAGCTACGCCCGGGACAAGAGCTCCTACAATGAGCAGTTCTTC,CASSYARDKSSYNEQFF
few,TRBJ1-6,-,TRBV27,15,TGTGCCAGCACTACCCGGCAGGTTCTAAATCGAGGCCTCCACTTT,CASTTRQVLNRGLHF
-,TRBJ2-1,-,TRBV20-1,11,TGCAGTGCTAGAGCCGACAATGAGCAGTTCTTC,CSARADNEQFF
once,TRBJ2-7,TRBD2,TRBV10-3,11,TGTGCCATCAGTGGGGCCGGGGGGTGGTACTTC,CAISGAGGWYF
-,TRBJ2-7,-,TRBV11-3,16,TGTGCCAGCAGCCCAGGAGGGGGCGGGCGCTTCTACGAGCAGTACTTC,CASSPGGGGRFYEQYF
-,TRBJ1-2,TRBD1,TRBV6-6,13,TGTGCCAGCAGTCGGACAGGGGGGGATGGCTACACCTTC,CASSRTGGDGYTF
-,TRBJ1-4,-,TRBV4-2,15,TGTGCCAGCACTTACTCGGGGGGCGACACGGAAAAACTGTTTTTT,CASTYSGGDTEKLFF
-,TRBJ1-6,-,TRBV10-3,15,TGTGCCATCAGTGGGACTGAGTCTAATAATTCACCCCTCCACTTT,CAISGTESNNSPLHF
-,TRBJ2-5,-,TRBV7-2,16,TGTGCCAGCAGCTTTGTCGGAGGACAGCTCCAAGAGACCCAGTACTTC,CASSFVGGQLQETQYF
-,TRBJ1-2,-,TRBV15,13,TGTGCCACCAGCAGAGGACAGACATATGGCTACACCTTC,CATSRGQTYGYTF
-,TRBJ1-1,-,TRBV7-2,11,TGTGCCAGCAGCGCACTCACTGAAGCTTTCTTT,CASSALTEAFF
-,TRBJ1-5,-,TRBV28,14,TGTGCCAGCAGACTGGATGAAGGGGGGCAGCCCCAGCATTTT,CASRLDEGGQPQHF
few,TRBJ2-5,-,TRBV7-2,13,TGTGCCAGCAGCTTAGACAGAAAAGAGACCCAGTACTTC,CASSLDRKETQYF
-,TRBJ2-7,-,TRBV7-9,15,TGTGCCAGCAGCTTAGAAGGCAGGGGTACAAACGAGCAGTACTTC,CASSLEGRGTNEQYF
-,TRBJ2-7,-,TRBV2,13,TGTGCCAGCAGGAGGGCTTTCTCCTACGAGCAGTACTTC,CASRRAFSYEQYF
few,TRBJ2-1,-,TRBV4-2,12,TGTGCCAGCAGCTTGCGAGGTAATGAGCAGTTCTTC,CASSLRGNEQFF
-,TRBJ2-1,TRBD2,TRBV19,15,TGTGCCACCAGGACACTAGCGGGGGGATACAATGAGCAGTTCTTC,CATRTLAGGYNEQFF
-,TRBJ1-1,TRBD1,TRBV30,13,TGTGCCCGGACAGGTCCCATGAACACTGAAGCTTTCTTT,CARTGPMNTEAFF
-,TRBJ2-2,-,TRBV9,13,TGTGCCAGCAGACCCCAGGGGACCGGGGAGCTGTTTTTT,CASRPQGTGELFF
-,TRBJ1-2,TRBD1,TRBV28,13,TGTGCCAGCATCTCAGGGGGCGGCTATGGCTACACCTTC,CASISGGGYGYTF
-,TRBJ2-6,-,TRBV25-1,18,TGTGCCAGCAGTGAATTTGGAGGGGCAGGGCCAGGGGCCAACGTCCTGACTTTC,CASSEFGGAGPGANVLTF
-,TRBJ1-2,-,TRBV28,13,TGTGCCAGCAGTGGGGGGCATAACTATGGCTACACCTTC,CASSGGHNYGYTF
-,TRBJ1-5,-,TRBV6-5,14,TGTGCCAGCACCTCAGGGGCGATTTTCCAGCCCCAGCATTTT,CASTSGAIFQPQHF
-,TRBJ2-7,-,TRBV19,15,TGTGCCAGTAAGGAATCTACGGGGTCCTCCTACGAGCAGTACTTC,CASKESTGSSYEQYF